This T cell receptor (beta chain) was identified in a study of cytomegalovirus exposure and HLA in healthy donors (TCRdb year 2017). Background on the whole study: According to a later analysis, the 120 or so validation repertoires were produced on the same platform as the approximately 620 repertoires of the first cohort. The study aimed to test whether cataloging public T cell receptors could reveal signatures of past pathogen exposure. A separate validation cohort of roughly 130 different subjects was used in addition to the approximately 640-subject first cohort. To predict cytomegalovirus infection status, the study combined high-throughput TCR immunosequencing, statistical association of individual TCRs with disease status, and machine learning. General study outcomes and caveats: In both the original and validation cohorts, the classifier was reported to diagnose cytomegalovirus status with high specificity and sensitivity. A few of the identified cytomegalovirus-associated TCR beta chains were confirmed in vitro to be specific for cytomegalovirus antigens. The authors suggested that the approach could potentially be generalized to other disease states and immunological phenotypes. The study listed 150 to 200 TCR beta chains as associated with cytomegalovirus. The validation cohort had no HLA typing available for a later analysis, so co-occurrence within that cohort was assessed over all 130 or so repertoires. Most TCR sequences were seen in very few donors, while some public TCRs were found in many individuals. A later analysis found that TCRs clustered in the first cohort also tended to co-occur in the 100 to 150 validation repertoires, with just under 95% of cluster scores above 0.

Receptor amplification or capture employed the immunoSEQ multiplex PCR assay. The authors' analysis ran thus. A statistical classification framework was built for diagnosing cytomegalovirus status from the catalog of TCR beta chain sequences. This immuneACCESS table, as held by TCRdb, lists in-frame sequences with V and J called but not all clones. Of the missing ones, under half trace to an unresolved V gene in checked studies; the others have no known cause. Clone size and V and J calls were adopted from that table, with D and trimming inferred from the DNA. Within this sample are about 160,000 clones, with roughly 86% of them counted one time only. The ten largest account for 4.2% of the sample. Regarding this clone: Its antigen is still unknown. Base qualities are missing; no much larger clone stands one base away.

The CDR3 sequence holds 13 residues, the cysteine and phenylalanine included. Left in the record is the CDR3 DNA by itself, 39 bases read in frame from the first base. The germline V gene sets CDR1 to KGHSH and CDR2 to LQKENI. V gives up 5 bases and J gives up 1 base, and the segment between their germline ends measures 8 bases. Separate from the approximately 670-subject first cohort, the validation cohort of 120 subjects was the group to which the donors belonged. The chain is made from TRBV18 and TRBJ1-1; possibly the D gene is TRBD1, per 6 matching bases. The receptor comes from a man younger than 30 in good health and CMV-seropositive. Source material: PBMCs. The CDR3 region has the sequence CASSWTANTEAFF. The nucleotides are TGTGCCAGCTCATGGACAGCGAACACTGAAGCTTTCTTT. The CDR3 plus the reference TRBV18 and TRBJ1-1 genes for the other parts give the full variable domain: NAGVMQNPRHLVRRRGQEARLRCSPMKGHSHVYWYRQLPEEGLKFMVYLQKENIIDESGMPKERFSAEFPKEGPSILRIQQVVRGDSAAYFCASSWTANTEAFFGQGTRLTVV.